This entry describes one T cell receptor beta chain. Produced via immunoSEQ multiplex PCR; TCRdb's table is partial and in-frame only. This sample has tens of thousands of clones, with approximately 93% found just once. The source of the sample is a study of T cell changes during pregnancy in multiple sclerosis. Sequenced here: CD8+ T cells from peripheral blood mononuclear cells, sampled in the second trimester of pregnancy. This receptor was identified in a female donor with multiple sclerosis, enrolled in a pregnancy study.

The chain's CDR3 is CASSSTGGPPSYNEQFF. The CDR3 region has the DNA TGTGCCAGCAGTTCTACAGGGGGCCCCCCCTCCTACAATGAGCAGTTCTTC. The chain couples TRBV27 to TRBJ2-1, with 9 bases lining up with TRBD1. With V trimmed by 4 bases and J by 0 bases, 7 bases remained unmatched. Per the germline V gene, CDR1 is MNHEY and CDR2 is SMNVEV (reference sequence). There are 17 residues in the CDR3.